This TCR beta chain is drawn from a study of glioma-infiltrating T cells. Across the study: Glioma patients had dexamethasone for six or fewer days before surgery. Overall study results and limits: Gliomas, especially low-grade, showed above-expected tissue-blood divergence; non-neoplastic patients showed below.

In germline, CDR1 is MNHNY, CDR2 SVGAGI (reference sequence). The CDR3 sequence is 12 residues long. Turning to this clonotype: No antigen is known for it. This clone may be a read error of a much larger clone one base away.

Amplification of TCR alpha and beta CDR3 regions from RNA used iRepertoire nested multiplex PCR. A single record per CDR3 protein comes from TCRdb applying MiXCR to the multiplex PCR reads. Altogether 300,000 to 450,000 distinct CDR3 sequences are present, 41% being singletons, with the ten largest covering around 12%. The clonotype comes from a human donor with low-grade glioma or glioblastoma, undergoing nonglioma brain surgery, or in good health (not recorded which). Sequencing was performed on glioma tissue, nonneoplastic brain tissue, or PBMCs (not recorded which). V gene TRBV6-6 combines with J gene TRBJ2-7; D unresolved. CDR3 sequence (DNA): TGTGCCAGCAGTCACCGTACCTACGAGCGGTACTTC. Residues: CASSHRTYERYF.